Detailed here is one T cell receptor (beta chain). The time point denotes: pretreatment peripheral blood. CDR3 length: 18 residues. After removal of 1 base from V and 4 bases from J, the junction contained 13 bases not matched to a gene. Germline V gene lookup returns CDR1 MGHRA and CDR2 YSYEKL. Into every PCR, synthetic TCR analog templates were spiked. The table came from immunoSEQ multiplex PCR; TCRdb's copy has only in-frame clones and leaves some out. The repertoire holds about 76,000 clones, with roughly 90% as singletons. The sample belongs to a study of PD-L1 blockade in urothelial cancer. About the research overall: Male sex and bladder-origin urothelial cancer characterized about 85% of the roughly 29 patients. Among blood samples, the median T cell count was some 140,000. Analysis of the blood was performed 3 weeks (second dose) and 6 weeks after treatment start.

The chain employs TRBV4-1 and TRBJ2-5; 9 positions match TRBD2. The source was PBMCs, collected around atezolizumab (anti-PD-L1) treatment. The TCR was taken from an older man with urothelial cancer. DNA of the CDR3: TGCGCCAGCAGCCAAGTAATTTCGGCTAGCGGGAACCGAGAGACCCAGTACTTC. Translating gives CASSQVISASGNRETQYF.